This T cell receptor (beta chain) emerged from a study of cytomegalovirus exposure and HLA in healthy donors. The study's findings and limits: Rare TCR sequences dominated, though some public TCRs recurred in many donors. It was reported that TCR beta sequences correctly inferred the HLA-A and HLA-B alleles for most subjects. The authors later linked a missense DCLRE1C variant to TCR beta V- and J-gene trimming.

Germline lookup yields CDR1 MDHEN and CDR2 SYDVKM. The CDR3 totals 13 residues. Between the trimmed V and J ends, which lost 6 bases and 6 bases, there was a span of 11 bases. The PCR had 60 Vbeta and 13 Jbeta primers. The data were produced by immunoSEQ multiplex PCR, yet TCRdb's version contains in-frame clones alone and is incomplete. The table records about 200,000 clones, roughly three quarters of them present only once. Donors sampled were nominally healthy, though unrecorded immune exposures were likely. A few counts support this clone. What it binds is not known. The chain recombines TRBV28 with TRBJ1-4; D not resolved. Sequencing was carried out using PBMCs. The TCR was taken from a man aged 45 to 65 in good health and CMV-seronegative. The chain's CDR3 is CASRDTVYEKLFF. DNA for the CDR3: TGTGCCAGCAGAGATACAGTATATGAAAAACTGTTTTTT.